This T cell receptor beta chain came from a study of cytomegalovirus exposure and HLA in healthy donors. Germline V lookup: CDR1 SQVTM, CDR2 ANQGSEA. CDR3 length: 15 amino acids. V was pared by 3 bases and J by 4 bases, with 19 bases between. Details on this clone: Its antigen remains unknown.

Primers: 60 Vbeta forward and 13 Jbeta reverse. Data came from immunoSEQ multiplex PCR; TCRdb stores just in-frame clones and leaves some out. Here the sample table reports 190,000 or so clones. Study-wide points: TCR beta V segments were, for the most part, productive about 87% or about 30% of the time in an earlier analysis.

Specimen: PBMCs. This TCR was recovered from a boy aged 5-17 years in good health and CMV-seronegative. The chain is built from TRBV29-1 and TRBJ2-7; D is perhaps TRBD2 (5 bases). The CDR3 is CSVEGQHTGSYEQYF. As DNA, the CDR3 is TGCAGCGTTGAGGGCCAACATACGGGGTCTTACGAGCAGTACTTC.